This T cell receptor (beta chain) originates from a study of cytomegalovirus exposure and HLA in healthy donors (TCRdb year 2017). Concerning the study at large: An earlier analysis of a few hundred of the donors reported 276 Gb of sequence data and 95 million to 130 million unique TCR beta sequences obtained from some 200 million T cells. An early release covering more than 500 HLA-typed donors comprised about 300 gigabases of sequencing data and approximately 85 million unique TCR sequences. Among the roughly 400 genotyped donors, approximately 77% belonged to the genetic ancestry cluster associated with self-reported Caucasian donors. The study aimed to test whether cataloging public T cell receptors could reveal signatures of past pathogen exposure. The study used immunosequencing to profile the T cell repertoires of approximately 630 subjects and linked those repertoires to cytomegalovirus serostatus. In addition to the first cohort of roughly 670 subjects, a separate validation cohort of some 120 different subjects was used. To predict cytomegalovirus infection status, the study combined high-throughput TCR immunosequencing, statistical association of individual TCRs with disease status, and machine learning. In a later analysis, previously published TCR beta repertoires from 600 to 850 donors were re-analyzed and high-resolution HLA genotyping was added so that TCR occurrence patterns could be studied. Rather than drawing on any new phenotypic data, the later analysis identified candidate immune exposures from TCR beta sequences and the way those sequences occurred across donors. To decide whether each TCR beta V gene segment behaved as functional or pseudogenic, an earlier analysis of some 540 of the donors relied on high-throughput TCR beta sequencing. Donor age, sex, ethnicity and CMV serostatus were compiled alongside the repertoire data. A later genetic analysis used genome-wide SNP genotypes for about 65% of the 666 donors, treating that subset as a discovery cohort. All discovery cohort repertoires had been generated on a single sequencing platform. HLA typing covered class I and class II loci at four-digit resolution. Typing coverage differed by locus: A, B, C, DRB1 and DQB1 were typed in about 629-630 donors, DQA1 in 522, DPA1 in some 600, and DPB1 in just under 490. Roughly five DR-DQ haplotypes were handled as single units for association and clustering, since linkage in the cohort was strong. Across under 500 genotyped donors of the cohort, an average of about 200,000 unique TCR beta nucleotide sequences per donor were sequenced, and 15% to 20% of those sequences were non-productive. Beyond this particular receptor, the publication reports: A later analysis associated 16,951 TCR beta sequences with specific HLA alleles at a false discovery rate of 0.05. Most CMV-associated TCR beta chains appeared to be HLA-restricted in a later analysis, and the HLA associations seemed to be driven largely by CMV exposure. In vitro tests confirmed that a few of the cytomegalovirus-associated TCR beta chains recognize cytomegalovirus antigens. The authors suggested that the approach could potentially be generalized to other disease states and immunological phenotypes. The classifier was reported to diagnose cytomegalovirus status with high specificity and sensitivity in both the original cohort and the validation cohort. A total of 150 to 200 TCR beta chains were listed by the study as associated with cytomegalovirus. Strong co-occurrence of HLA alleles, especially DR and DQ, made assigning TCR associations to individual alleles difficult. In a later genetic analysis, a missense DCLRE1C variant was associated with V-gene and J-gene trimming of TCR beta chains, and the association was replicated in an independent cohort. A later genetic analysis reported fewer N-insertions in productive TCRs among donors in an Asian-associated ancestry cluster than the roughly 700-donor mean. Across donors, most TCR sequences were observed very rarely, whereas some public TCRs were present in many individuals. Roughly uniform sequencing depth across donors was assumed in presence/absence analyses, although this assumption may not hold. A further reported finding was that TCR beta sequences accurately predicted the HLA-A and HLA-B alleles for most subjects in the first cohort. Immune exposure information for the cohort was limited to CMV serostatus. In a later analysis, TCR association rates were found to vary across HLA loci, with the most associated TCRs seen for DRB1 alleles and the fewest for HLA-C alleles. Some IMGT-functional V segments, including TRBV6-2 and TRBV6-3, could not be told apart with the 87-base-pair reads, so those segments were excluded. In a later analysis, several top co-occurrence clusters were reported to appear linked to parvovirus B19, influenza, CMV and Epstein-Barr virus. Because HLA typing was missing for some donors at each locus, association tests included only the typed subset. Over 15 rarely observed V segments, including chromosome 9 orphons, were excluded from the earlier analysis of a few hundred of the donors because counts were too low. Correlated functional status among segregating V segments might be attributable to linkage disequilibrium, but an unknown experimental factor could not be ruled out. In an earlier analysis of more than 450 of the donors, most TCR beta V segments were observed in productive rearrangements about 87% or about 30% of the time, broadly matching IMGT annotations. The sequencing pipeline was judged likely to have produced a cluster of highly shared sequence variants as a technical artifact. Only TCR beta chains were sequenced in this cohort, and the absence of alpha or paired-chain data limited detectable features. In a later analysis, HLA-associated TCR beta chains were found to be more clonally expanded and to have lower generation probabilities than equally common non-associated chains.

According to the germline V gene, CDR1 reads SGHTA and CDR2 reads FQGTGA. From cysteine to phenylalanine, the CDR3 is 18 amino acids long. Only the CDR3 portion is preserved as DNA: 54 bases, with reading frame beginning at the first base. Relative to germline, V is missing 3 bases and J is missing 1 base, with 9 bases of the junction outside any gene match. About this clone itself: This clone's antigen is unknown. No quality values exist for individual bases; no much larger clone is one base distant.

The method was the immunoSEQ multiplex PCR assay. For the multiplex PCR, a mixture combining 60 forward primers for TCR Vbeta segments and 13 reverse primers for TCR Jbeta segments was used. Amplification of the CDR3 region of rearranged TCR beta genes was performed with a multiplex PCR assay on genomic DNA. Amplified TCR beta libraries were sequenced as 87-base-pair reads on the Illumina HiSeq System. The original methods were these. A later analysis counted about 82 million unique TCR beta chains across the 666 repertoires, and around 9.9 million of these chains were shared by at least two donors. Raw reads were error-corrected and collapsed into unique sequences with a nearest-neighbor algorithm that merged closely related sequences to remove PCR and sequencing errors. CDR3 sequences were aligned to IMGT reference sequences to assign V, D and J gene segments. For a sequence to be retained, at least a six-nucleotide match to both a V gene segment and a J gene segment was required. Rearrangements were classified as productive when the CDR3 lacked stop codons and remained in frame with V and J, and all other rearrangements were classified as non-productive. CDR3 was defined according to IMGT convention as the region running from the second conserved V-encoded cysteine to the conserved J-encoded phenylalanine. The earlier analysis of roughly 590 of the donors excluded any sequence lacking an unambiguous match to a single V gene segment. An earlier analysis of almost 600 of the donors classified V segments as functional when productive rearrangements were above 56.7% and as segregating when the standard deviation between donors was above 5%. A statistical classification framework was built to diagnose cytomegalovirus status from the catalog of TCR beta chain sequences. V and J gene assignment, in a later analysis, came from comparing TCR nucleotide sequences with IMGT/GENE-DB human TR gene sequences. In a later analysis, CDR3 sequences and most-parsimonious VDJ recombination scenarios were assigned using the TCRdist pipeline. In a later analysis, every TCR beta chain was defined by the combination of its CDR3 amino acid sequence and its V-gene family, and reads without a unique V-gene family were dropped. To address suspected cross-contamination and a sequencing artifact, a later analysis removed around 590 highly shared, low-generation-probability nucleotide sequences. A later analysis calculated a clonal expansion index for each public chain from normalized within-repertoire ranks of inferred template counts. Generation probabilities in a later analysis came from a VDJ recombination model fitted to out-of-frame rearrangements, and those results were checked against IGoR. Hypergeometric tests were used in a later analysis to score TCR-TCR, TCR-HLA and TCR-CMV co-occurrence, with a repertoire-size bias correction applied to the TCR pairs. To estimate false discovery rates, a later analysis permuted the HLA or CMV assignments 20 times. In a later analysis, co-occurring TCRs were grouped using DBSCAN, with TCRdist sequence similarity added in when clustering inside HLA-allele-positive subsets. Repertoires with fewer than 30,000 or more than 120,000 public chains were left out of co-occurrence clustering, as were five repertoires with anomalous nucleotide sharing. Drawn from immuneACCESS, this table holds only the in-frame rearrangements with V and J called that TCRdb kept. Clones are partly lost; checked studies trace under half to an unresolved V gene and leave the rest unexplained. V, J and clone size were drawn from that table, and D and trimming were deduced from the DNA. This sample has about 98,000 clones in its table, and more than 60% of those were observed once. The ten largest make up about 2.5% of the sample.

The cohort was made up of 650 to 700 healthy bone marrow donors. All cohort members were sampled while nominally healthy, although unrecorded immune exposures were likely present. The donor was CMV seronegative and belonged to the group of around 350 seronegative cohort members. A peripheral blood sample was provided by each donor, and peripheral blood mononuclear cells were used for TCR beta sequencing. The Qiagen DNeasy Blood Extraction Kit was used to extract genomic DNA from the blood cell samples. The sequence came from a man aged 50 or older in good health and CMV-seronegative. Sequences were obtained from PBMCs. The chain uses TRBV7-3 and TRBJ2-6; TRBD1 aligns with 7 central bases. Read as DNA, the sequence is TGTGCCAGCAGCTTGACGGGACAGTTGCTATCTGGGGCCAACGTCCTGACTTTC. It specifies CASSLTGQLLSGANVLTF.